Included here is one TCR beta chain sequence, with context. The CDR3 length is 15 residues. Per the germline V gene, CDR1 is KGHSH and CDR2 is LQKENI. With 0 bases clipped from V and 6 bases from J, the junction kept 6 bases outside the gene matches. These data belong to a study of blood T cell repertoires in COVID-19. Clones were sequenced by immunoSEQ multiplex PCR, and TCRdb holds only the in-frame ones, with some missing. The top ten hold around 9.3% of the sample, which has approximately 300,000 clones, about nine tenths seen once. Sequenced input: PBMCs or T cells enriched from blood (not recorded which). The TCR sequence derives from a woman under 30 who had recovered from COVID-19. The rearrangement links TRBV18 to TRBJ1-1; 8 bases align to TRBD1. The CDR3 reads CASSPPLQGVPEAFF. The DNA of the CDR3 is TGTGCCAGCTCACCACCATTACAGGGGGTTCCTGAAGCTTTCTTT. Combining the CDR3 with reference TRBV18 and TRBJ1-1 gives the whole variable domain NAGVMQNPRHLVRRRGQEARLRCSPMKGHSHVYWYRQLPEEGLKFMVYLQKENIIDESGMPKERFSAEFPKEGPSILRIQQVVRGDSAAYFCASSPPLQGVPEAFFGQGTRLTVV.